These T cell receptor beta chains were read from a single sample in a study of blood T cell repertoires in COVID-19. The protocol was immunoSEQ multiplex PCR, while the TCRdb copy is restricted to in-frame clones and leaves out a portion. The profile covers some 330,000 clones, with roughly 80% appearing a single time and less than 6% taken by the ten largest. The sample comprised PBMCs or T cells enriched from blood (not recorded which). These receptors were collected from a woman in her fifties or sixties who had recovered from COVID-19. The CDR3 runs from the conserved cysteine through the conserved F or W. A D gene is named only where the DNA matches it firmly. Part of the rows lack a size; the others show once, few, many or a class for expanded clones.

>-|TRBD1|15|TRBJ2-2|TRBV28
CASSFPGQATGELFF
TGTGCCAGCAGCTTCCCGGGACAGGCCACCGGGGAGCTGTTTTTT
>-|TRBD2|14|TRBJ2-1|TRBV9
CASSLRTSGSILLF
TGTGCCAGCAGCTTAAGGACTAGCGGGAGTATCTTGCTCTTC
>-|-|15|TRBJ2-1|TRBV14
CASSPQLLGANEQFF
TGTGCCAGCAGCCCACAACTGCTGGGGGCAAATGAGCAGTTCTTC
>-|TRBD1|17|TRBJ1-2|TRBV11-2
CASSLMQGARANYGYTF
TGTGCCAGCAGCTTAATGCAGGGGGCGCGGGCTAACTATGGCTACACCTTC
>once|-|16|TRBJ1-6|TRBV6-1
CASSEVWARDNSPLHF
TGTGCCAGCAGTGAAGTTTGGGCAAGAGATAATTCACCCCTCCACTTT
>few|TRBD2|17|TRBJ2-3|TRBV7-9
CASSLASGRESTDTQYF
TGTGCCAGCAGCTTGGCTAGCGGGAGGGAAAGCACAGATACGCAGTATTTT
>few|-|13|TRBJ2-1|TRBV18
CASSPGRVDEQFF
TGTGCCAGCTCACCAGGCAGGGTAGATGAGCAGTTCTTC
>-|-|13|TRBJ1-1|TRBV30
CAWSVLGRIKAFF
TGTGCCTGGAGTGTACTGGGGCGGATTAAAGCTTTCTTT
>few|-|12|TRBJ1-1|TRBV11-1
CASSQTGGSAFF
TGTGCCAGCAGTCAAACCGGGGGGAGTGCTTTCTTT
>-|TRBD1|14|TRBJ2-7|TRBV2
CASCWDRGSYEQYF
TGTGCCAGCTGCTGGGACAGGGGATCCTACGAGCAGTACTTC
>-|-|13|TRBJ1-5|TRBV11-2
CASSLGRNQPQHF
TGTGCCAGCAGCTTAGGCCGGAATCAGCCCCAGCATTTT
>once|TRBD1|14|TRBJ1-6|TRBV2
CASIIDRGSSPLHF
TGTGCCAGCATTATAGACAGGGGTAGTTCACCCCTCCACTTT
>few|-|13|TRBJ2-1|TRBV11-2
CASSPLVGHEQFF
TGTGCCAGCAGCCCCCTAGTAGGCCATGAGCAGTTCTTC
>-|-|12|TRBJ2-1|TRBV30
CAWSFEGGEQFF
TGTGCCTGGAGTTTCGAGGGGGGGGAGCAGTTCTTC
>-|-|16|TRBJ1-1|TRBV25-1
CASSDPLGGGGTEAFF
TGTGCCAGCAGTGACCCCCTTGGGGGAGGAGGGACTGAAGCTTTCTTT
>-|-|13|TRBJ1-5|TRBV3-1/TRBV3-2
CASSQAGAQPQHF
TGTGCCAGCAGCCAAGCGGGAGCCCAGCCCCAGCATTTT
>-|-|15|TRBJ1-1|TRBV9
CASSVDPGLNTEAFF
TGTGCCAGCAGCGTAGACCCAGGGTTGAACACTGAAGCTTTCTTT
>-|-|13|TRBJ1-1|TRBV13
CASSSILNTEAFF
TGTGCCAGCAGTTCCATCCTGAACACTGAAGCTTTCTTT
>-|-|17|TRBJ1-1|TRBV12-2
CASRLRGPQGRNTEAFF
TGTGCAAGTCGCTTAAGGGGTCCACAGGGGAGGAACACTGAAGCTTTCTTT
>-|TRBD1|15|TRBJ2-3|TRBV5-1
CASSLGTGGIDTQYF
TGCGCCAGCAGCTTGGGGACAGGGGGGATAGATACGCAGTATTTT
>-|TRBD1|14|TRBJ1-1|TRBV28
CASSLTGSYTEAFF
TGTGCCAGCAGTCTGACAGGGTCCTACACTGAAGCTTTCTTT
>-|-|10|TRBJ2-3|TRBV2
CASSEARLDF
TGTGCCAGCAGTGAAGCGCGTCTAGACTTT
>once|TRBD1|16|TRBJ1-2|TRBV28
CASSSPGTGNPYGYTF
TGTGCCAGCAGCTCACCTGGGACAGGAAACCCCTATGGCTACACCTTC
>-|TRBD2|16|TRBJ2-3|TRBV5-1
CASANTLAGATDTQYF
TGCGCCAGCGCCAATACGCTAGCGGGGGCAACAGATACGCAGTATTTT
>few|-|14|TRBJ1-1|TRBV15
CATSGGAMNTEAFF
TGTGCCACCAGCGGGGGGGCGATGAACACTGAAGCTTTCTTT
>few|-|11|TRBJ2-7|TRBV11-1
CASRGFYEQYF
TGTGCCAGCCGCGGGTTCTACGAGCAGTACTTC
>-|TRBD2|13|TRBJ2-5|TRBV5-4
CASSSSGGETQYF
TGTGCCAGCAGCTCAAGCGGGGGGGAGACCCAGTACTTC
>-|-|13|TRBJ2-7|TRBV3-1/TRBV3-2
CASSQALIGEQYF
TGTGCCAGCAGCCAAGCCCTCATCGGCGAGCAGTACTTC
>-|-|14|TRBJ1-3|TRBV5-1
CASKERTDGNTIYF
TGCGCCAGCAAAGAGAGGACAGATGGAAACACCATATATTTT
>-|TRBD1|14|TRBJ1-2|TRBV5-1
CASSLGQGEDGYTF
TGCGCCAGCAGCTTGGGACAGGGGGAGGATGGCTACACCTTC
>-|TRBD2|15|TRBJ2-3|TRBV7-8
CASSSRTSGTDTQYF
TGTGCCAGCAGCTCCCGGACTAGCGGCACAGATACGCAGTATTTT
>-|TRBD1|14|TRBJ1-6|TRBV7-2
CASSRDRANSPLHF
TGTGCCAGCAGCCGGGACAGGGCTAATTCACCCCTCCACTTT
>few|-|13|TRBJ2-7|TRBV6-1
CASSEQGYHEQYF
TGTGCCAGCAGTGAACAGGGTTACCACGAGCAGTACTTC
>-|-|14|TRBJ1-2|TRBV19
CASSMAGQPYGYTF
TGTGCCAGTAGTATGGCAGGACAGCCCTATGGCTACACCTTC
>-|-|16|TRBJ2-1|TRBV5-6
CASSLIFGQKNNEQFF
TGTGCCAGCAGCTTGATTTTTGGGCAGAAAAACAATGAGCAGTTCTTC
>few|TRBD1|16|TRBJ1-1|TRBV7-2
CASSLMGRGQNTEAFF
TGTGCCAGCAGCCTCATGGGCAGGGGGCAGAACACTGAAGCTTTCTTT
>-|-|17|TRBJ1-6|TRBV19
CASSIDSSGTTVSPLHF
TGTGCCAGTAGTATAGATTCGTCCGGGACAACGGTTTCACCCCTCCACTTT
>-|-|13|TRBJ1-4|TRBV14
CASSPVGGEKLFF
TGTGCCAGCAGTCCCGTGGGGGGTGAAAAACTGTTTTTT
>once|-|13|TRBJ1-1|TRBV5-6
CASSFFRGTEAFF
TGTGCCAGCAGCTTTTTTAGGGGCACTGAAGCTTTCTTT
>-|-|18|TRBJ1-3|TRBV11-2
CASSLALNGPVSGNTIYF
TGTGCCAGCAGCTTAGCTTTAAATGGGCCGGTCTCTGGAAACACCATATATTTT
>-|-|15|TRBJ2-6|TRBV30
CAWSTGSSGANVLTF
TGTGCCTGGAGCACAGGGAGCTCTGGGGCCAACGTCCTGACTTTC
>-|-|15|TRBJ1-3|TRBV6-5
CASQLLRAKGNTIYF
TGTGCCAGCCAGCTCCTGCGGGCTAAGGGAAACACCATATATTTT
>-|TRBD1|20|TRBJ2-2|TRBV3-1/TRBV3-2
CASSQDTPLDRTGLYWELFF
TGTGCCAGCAGCCAAGATACCCCCCTCGACAGGACAGGGTTATATTGGGAGCTGTTTTTT
>-|TRBD1|15|TRBJ1-4|TRBV2
CASIRGGGLNEKLFF
TGTGCCAGCATTAGAGGAGGGGGCCTTAATGAAAAACTGTTTTTT
>-|TRBD1|15|TRBJ1-2|TRBV11-1
CASSWGQNSNYGYTF
TGTGCCAGCAGCTGGGGACAGAACTCTAACTATGGCTACACCTTC
>once|-|13|TRBJ2-7|TRBV2
CASRWGGSYEQYF
TGTGCCAGCAGGTGGGGAGGTTCCTACGAGCAGTACTTC
>many|TRBD2|19|TRBJ2-5|TRBV6-2/TRBV6-3
CASSTRTSGRIRWRETQYF
TGTGCCAGCAGTACACGGACTAGCGGGAGAATTCGGTGGCGAGAGACCCAGTACTTC
>-|-|18|TRBJ1-4|TRBV19
CASSIGGWGGVLDEKLFF
TGTGCCAGTAGTATAGGAGGATGGGGCGGAGTTCTAGATGAAAAACTGTTTTTT
>-|-|16|TRBJ1-1|TRBV7-2
CASSVPGSTLTTEAFF
TGTGCCAGCAGCGTACCAGGTTCCACCCTCACGACTGAAGCTTTCTTT
>few|TRBD2|15|TRBJ2-1|TRBV3-1/TRBV3-2
CASNARGTSYNEQFF
TGTGCCAGCAACGCGAGGGGGACTAGCTACAATGAGCAGTTCTTC
>-|-|15|TRBJ1-4|TRBV19
CASSAQGGTNEKLFF
TGTGCCAGTAGTGCCCAAGGGGGAACTAATGAAAAACTGTTTTTT
>-|TRBD1|15|TRBJ2-3|TRBV7-6
CASSPRQGYTDTQYF
TGTGCCAGCAGCCCGCGACAGGGATACACAGATACGCAGTATTTT
>-|TRBD1|16|TRBJ2-5|TRBV6-2/TRBV6-3
CASSSTPRQGKETQYF
TGTGCCAGCAGTTCCACCCCCCGACAGGGTAAAGAGACCCAGTACTTC